This T cell receptor (beta chain) is drawn from a study of Graves' ophthalmopathy and Graves' hyperthyroidism (dated by TCRdb to about 2018). Regarding the study in general: Peripheral blood was collected at initial diagnosis, before any treatment. In total, 135 blood samples were TCR-sequenced: approximately 42 ophthalmopathy, under 85 hyperthyroidism and approximately 17 hyperthyroidism-to-ophthalmopathy patients. A discovery set of 100 patients (43 ophthalmopathy, 55 to 65 stable hyperthyroidism) was enrolled to explore V-J signatures distinguishing ophthalmopathy from hyperthyroidism. The study used signatures of the TCR beta repertoire to tell Graves' ophthalmopathy apart from Graves' hyperthyroidism and to predict which patients would progress to ophthalmopathy. In roughly six hyperthyroidism patients, the T-cell repertoires found in thyroid tissue were compared with those found in blood. Following sample collection, hyperthyroidism patients were given methimazole at a starting dose of 30 mg daily, and ophthalmopathy patients were given high-dose intravenous methylprednisolone. For independent validation, a separate cohort was made up of roughly 19 hyperthyroidism patients plus 17 patients who later progressed from hyperthyroidism to ophthalmopathy.

With respect to this clonotype: It has no known antigen specificity. Germline is not matched at one junction end, which may reflect a read error.

Ophthalmopathy patients had moderately to severely active disease, Clinical Activity Score of at least 3, NOSPECS grade of at least 4, and disease duration under 3 months. Patients were excluded if they had other autoimmune diseases, uncontrolled infections, pregnancy or lactation. Clinical symptoms, serum thyroxine, TRAb, thyroid ultrasound and orbital computed tomography were used for diagnosis. Ficoll-Paque density gradient centrifugation was used to isolate PBMCs from 8 to 10 ml of fresh peripheral blood. Trizol reagent was used to extract the total RNA, and its quality was then checked on an Agilent 2100 Bioanalyzer. Reading the germline V gene gives CDR1 MNHNS and CDR2 SASEGT. Spanning cysteine to phenylalanine, the CDR3 consists of 13 amino acids. Of the read, only the CDR3 DNA is kept; its 39 bases are in frame from base 1. Broad study findings and their caveats: In cross-validation, the 13-signature model distinguished ophthalmopathy from stable hyperthyroidism with 85% to 90% sensitivity and just under 84% specificity, and in the test set the corresponding values were about 80% and 75%. No statistical method was used to predetermine the sample size, and group allocation was not hidden from the investigators. In validation, the model predicted ophthalmopathy progression with more than 55% sensitivity and 72.22% specificity; 12 predicted patients were CT-confirmed with GO in a median of about 6.1 months. Among expanded thyroid clonotypes with frequency above 0.001, most also showed up in blood, which suggests that blood repertoires may reflect the thyroid immune response.

TCR beta CDR3 regions were amplified from RNA transcripts for repertoire sequencing. The first round of RT-PCR was done with HTBI primers and the Qiagen OneStep RT-PCR kit, and was followed by a second round of multiplex PCR, then size selection and purification. Libraries were sequenced on an Illumina HiSeq2000 using paired-end 100 bp reads. The study's own analysis went as follows. Reads were processed with SOAPnuke, discarding reads with adapters, uncalled bases, mean Phred below 15, or no exact constant-primer or identifier match. COPE v1.2.5 was used to merge high-quality paired reads. Unique nucleotide sequences were defined as clonotypes and aligned to IMGT TRB V, D and J references using MiTCR v1.1. The analysis was limited to V-J combinations with a frequency above 0.0001, which together covered around 99% of the repertoires. For each V-J combination, a TCR clonal expansion and chaos score was defined as the ratio of F50 clonal expansion to chaos observed in the TCRdist matrix. Features were reduced by Welch's t-statistics and random forest to around 13 V-J combinations, which fed a naive Bayes classifier. The Morisita-Horn index was used to measure how similar the thyroid and blood repertoires were. The public reads were reprocessed in TCRdb via fastp at Q25 and MiXCR, keeping in-frame beta chains. Here each entry gathers all rows of one CDR3 protein and keeps the most common genes and DNA. TCRdb, not the original authors, processed these V and J calls. The sample records 740,000 or so distinct CDR3 sequences, 35% to 50% of which are singletons. About 40% of the sample is in the top ten clones.

Here the chain combines TRBV6-1 and TRBJ2-5, with no D gene named confidently. This TCR was sampled from an adult man with Graves' ophthalmopathy. The sequenced material came from peripheral blood. The encoded CDR3 is CANSEGREETQYF. The DNA is TGTGCCAACAGTGAAGGACGGGAAGAGACCCAGTACTTC.